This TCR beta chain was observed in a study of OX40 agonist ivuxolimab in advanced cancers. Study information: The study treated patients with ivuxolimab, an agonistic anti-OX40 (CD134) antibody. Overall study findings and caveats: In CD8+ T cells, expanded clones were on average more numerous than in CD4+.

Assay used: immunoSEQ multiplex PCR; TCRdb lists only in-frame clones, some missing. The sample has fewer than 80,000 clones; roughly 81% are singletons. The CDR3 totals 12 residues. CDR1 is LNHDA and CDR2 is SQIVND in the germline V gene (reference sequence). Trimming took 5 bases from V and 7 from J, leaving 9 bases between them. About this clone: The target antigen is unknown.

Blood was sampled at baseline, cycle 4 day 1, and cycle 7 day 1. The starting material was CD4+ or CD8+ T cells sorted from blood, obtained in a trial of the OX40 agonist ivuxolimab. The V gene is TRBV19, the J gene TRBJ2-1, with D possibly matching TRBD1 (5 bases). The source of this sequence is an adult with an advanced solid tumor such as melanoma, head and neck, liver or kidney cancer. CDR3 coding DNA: TGTGCCAGTAGTCGACAGACGAATGAGCAGTTCTTC. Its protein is CASSRQTNEQFF.